Included here is one TCR beta chain sequence, with context. The sample belongs to a study of human T cells and chemical hapten exposure. TCRdb redid the calling of the RACE reads with MiXCR, one entry per CDR3 protein. Of under 450,000 distinct CDR3 sequences listed, about 6.3% are singletons. Time point reported: patch test 2, 6 weeks after DPC sensitization. Treatment specified: therapeutic diphenylcyclopropenone sensitization with weekly scalp DPC. CDR3 length: 17 amino acids. J gave up 0 bases and V 6 bases, and 12 bases lay outside the gene matches. Germline loops: CDR1 SGHVS, CDR2 FQNEAQ. The chain combines TRBV7-8 with TRBJ2-3; 7 nucleotides line up with TRBD1. This receptor was obtained from a woman aged 18-30 years with alopecia areata. Some clones in this sample may be carry-over from other donors' samples. The starting material was whole blood, obtained in connection with sensitization to the hapten diphenylcyclopropenone (DPC). CDR3 coding DNA: TGTGCCAGCAGTTCCACAGGGGCTCATCCTAGCACAGATACGCAGTATTTT. It specifies CASSSTGAHPSTDTQYF.